The 10 T cell receptor beta chains presented below share a single source sample, sequenced in a study of regulatory T cells in long-lasting Graves disease (dated by TCRdb to the early 2020s). Library method: multiplex PCR. Instrument on record: Illumina HiSeq 4000. To build TCR beta libraries, CDR3 regions were amplified by Arm-PCR using iRepertoire HTBI primers. TCRdb's own reprocessing of the public reads used fastp at Q25 and MiXCR and kept productive beta chains. Identical CDR3 protein sequences are pooled into one entry, listed with their most common genes and DNA. The sample table lists roughly 560,000 distinct CDR3 sequences, more than 15% of them with a count of one. Together, the top ten hold roughly 25% of the sample. The sample's time point label, decoded: newly diagnosed GD, antithyroid drugs for less than 3 months. RNA was extracted from PBMCs in TRIzol for both TCR sequencing and RNA sequencing.

These data also formed part of another study, on T cells in Graves' hyperthyroidism and ophthalmopathy.

Source: peripheral blood mononuclear cells (PBMCs), taken at new diagnosis, from a patient treated with antithyroid drugs. The receptors stem from a woman aged 35-60 years with Graves disease. Donor details come from another sample of the same person, matched by shared clones.

A remark on this clonotype: A much bigger clone sits one base away, suggesting this may be a read error. This rearrangement joins TRBV13 to TRBJ1-4; weak D call: TRBD1 (6 bases). The CDR3 extends over 17 amino acids. Germline V CDR1 and CDR2: PRHDT, FYEKMQ (reference sequence). CDR3 residues: CASSYVQGTATNEELFF. DNA of the CDR3: TGTGCCAGCAGTTATGTCCAGGGGACCGCAACTAATGAAGAACTGTTTTTT.

This clonotype was seen once. Germline is not matched at one junction end, which may reflect a read error. The genes are TRBV19 and TRBJ1-1, with TRBD1 identical over 8 bases. This CDR3 is 11 amino acids long. CDR1 LNHDA and CDR2 SQIVND come from the germline V gene (reference sequence). CDR3 DNA: TGTGCCAGTACAGGGGGCACTGAAGCTTCCTTT. Protein sequence: CASTGGTEASF. Full variable domain (outside the CDR3, taken from reference TRBV19 and TRBJ1-1): DGGITQSPKYLFRKEGQNVTLSCEQNLNHDAMYWYRQDPGQGLRLIYYSQIVNDFQKGDIAEGYSVSREKKESFPLTVTSAQKNPTAFYLCASTGGTEASFGQGTRLTVV.

In this sample, this clonotype turned up many times. The V call is TRBV7-9, the J call TRBJ2-1; the match to TRBD2 covers 10 bases. There are 15 residues in the CDR3. Germline assignment: CDR1 SEHNR and CDR2 FQNEAQ (reference sequence). J lost 5 bases, V lost 5 bases, and 6 bases had no gene match. The CDR3 protein is CASSELAGSHNEQFF. As DNA, the CDR3 is TGTGCCAGCAGCGAACTAGCGGGGAGCCACAATGAGCAGTTCTTC.

This clonotype was detected ten times or more. This chain connects TRBV28 to TRBJ1-6; 9 positions match TRBD1. The CDR3 spans 15 residues. The V gene end was trimmed by 4 bases and the J gene end by 10 bases; junction bases not matched to a gene: 8. Germline-derived CDR1 and CDR2 are MDHEN and SYDVKM. The CDR3 reads CASSSPGQGGSPLHF. DNA for the CDR3: TGTGCCAGCAGTTCGCCGGGACAGGGCGGATCACCCCTCCACTTT.

The chain joins TRBV20-1 to TRBJ2-5; D possibly corresponds to TRBD2 (6 bases). The V and J ends lost 5 bases and 4 bases respectively, with 17 bases between them. The CDR3 sequence is 14 residues long. Germline CDR1 DFQATT, CDR2 SNEGSKA (reference sequence). CDR3 sequence reads: CSARGTLKAETQYF. The DNA for the CDR3 is TGCAGTGCTCGGGGGACGCTCAAGGCAGAGACCCAGTACTTC.

This clonotype was seen many times. This sequence joins TRBV20-1 and TRBJ1-4, with D maybe TRBD1 (5 bases). In germline, CDR1 is DFQATT, CDR2 SNEGSKA (reference sequence). This CDR3 has 13 amino acids. The germline V and J ends were trimmed by 4 bases and 5 bases, with 11 bases remaining between them. The CDR3 DNA follows: TGCAGTGCTACCGATGAGGGGAATGAAAAACTGTTTTTT. As protein: CSATDEGNEKLFF.

This clonotype was found a few times. This chain links TRBV28 with TRBJ1-6, with a tentative D call TRBD1 (6 bases). Germline CDR1 reads MDHEN; CDR2 reads SYDVKM. V lost 6 bases to trimming and J lost 6 bases, with 9 bases between them. The CDR3 has 13 residues. CDR3 protein: CASRQGGNSPLHF. Here the CDR3 DNA reads TGTGCCAGCAGACAGGGAGGTAATTCACCCCTCCACTTT.

This clonotype was observed many times. The chain carries TRBV3-1 and TRBJ2-5; D unresolved. The V and J ends lost 1 base and 3 bases respectively, with 6 bases between them. The CDR3 is 13 residues long. The germline V gene has CDR1 LGHDT and CDR2 YNNKEL (reference sequence). The CDR3 reads CASSQALKETQYF. CDR3 nucleotides: TGTGCCAGCAGCCAAGCCCTCAAAGAGACCCAGTACTTC.

This clonotype turned up a few times. V and J are TRBV6-1 and TRBJ2-1, with a tentative D call TRBD1 (5 bases). The CDR3 sequence is 14 residues long. Trimming removed 2 bases from V and 3 bases from J, with 8 bases in between. Germline CDR1 is MNHNS and CDR2 is SASEGT. The CDR3: CASSEPQGYNEQFF. The CDR3 bases are TGTGCCAGCAGTGAACCCCAGGGCTACAATGAGCAGTTCTTC.

V gene TRBV5-4 combines with J gene TRBJ2-3; the D gene is possibly TRBD2 (6 bases). There are 16 residues in the CDR3. V lost 4 bases and J 4 bases, leaving 19 bases between the germline ends. Looked up from germline, CDR1 is SGHNT and CDR2 is YYREEE (reference sequence). The CDR3 DNA reads as TGTGCCAGCAGCCCGGGGGTCGGGGCGAACGCAGATACGCAGTATTTT. It yields the protein CASSPGVGANADTQYF.